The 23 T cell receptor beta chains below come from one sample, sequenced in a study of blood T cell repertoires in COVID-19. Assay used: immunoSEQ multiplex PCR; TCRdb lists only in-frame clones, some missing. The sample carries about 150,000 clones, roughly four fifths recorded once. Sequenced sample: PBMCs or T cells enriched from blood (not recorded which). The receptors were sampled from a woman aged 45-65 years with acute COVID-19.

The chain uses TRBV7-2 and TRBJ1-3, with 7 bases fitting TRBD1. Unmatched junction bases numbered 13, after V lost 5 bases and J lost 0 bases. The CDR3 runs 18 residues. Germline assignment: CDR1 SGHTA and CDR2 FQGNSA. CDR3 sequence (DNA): TGTGCCAGCAGCACTACCGGGACAGACCTAAGCTCTGGAAACACCATATATTTT. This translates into CASSTTGTDLSSGNTIYF.

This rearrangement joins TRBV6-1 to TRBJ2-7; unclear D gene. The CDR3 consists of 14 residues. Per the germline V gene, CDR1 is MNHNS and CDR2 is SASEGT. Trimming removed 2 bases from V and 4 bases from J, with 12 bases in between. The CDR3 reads CASSESGNLYEQYF. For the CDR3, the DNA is TGTGCCAGCAGTGAATCAGGTAACCTTTACGAGCAGTACTTC.

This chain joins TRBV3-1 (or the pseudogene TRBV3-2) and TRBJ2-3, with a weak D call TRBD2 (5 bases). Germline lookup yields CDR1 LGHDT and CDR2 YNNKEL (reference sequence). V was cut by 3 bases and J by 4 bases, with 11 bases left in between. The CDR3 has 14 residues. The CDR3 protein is CASSQISVADTQYF. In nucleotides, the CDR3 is TGTGCCAGCAGCCAGATTAGCGTCGCAGATACGCAGTATTTT.

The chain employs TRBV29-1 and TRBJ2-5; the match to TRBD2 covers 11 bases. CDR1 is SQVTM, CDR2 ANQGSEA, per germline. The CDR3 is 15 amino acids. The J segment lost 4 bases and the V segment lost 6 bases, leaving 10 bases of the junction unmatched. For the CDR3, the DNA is TGCAGCGTCGACATAGCGGGAGGGCCGGGAGAGACCCAGTACTTC. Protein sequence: CSVDIAGGPGETQYF.

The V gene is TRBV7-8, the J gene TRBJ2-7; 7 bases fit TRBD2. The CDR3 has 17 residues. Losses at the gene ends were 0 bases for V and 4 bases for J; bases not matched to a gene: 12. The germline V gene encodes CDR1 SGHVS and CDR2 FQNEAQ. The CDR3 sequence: CASSLALGRGSRYEQYF. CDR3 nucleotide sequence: TGTGCCAGCAGCTTAGCGTTGGGACGCGGGAGTAGATACGAGCAGTACTTC. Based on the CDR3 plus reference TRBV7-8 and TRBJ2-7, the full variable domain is GAGVSQSPRYKVAKRGQDVALRCDPISGHVSLFWYQQALGQGPEFLTYFQNEAQLDKSGLPSDRFFAERPEGSVSTLKIQRTQQEDSAVYLCASSLALGRGSRYEQYFGPGTRLTVT.

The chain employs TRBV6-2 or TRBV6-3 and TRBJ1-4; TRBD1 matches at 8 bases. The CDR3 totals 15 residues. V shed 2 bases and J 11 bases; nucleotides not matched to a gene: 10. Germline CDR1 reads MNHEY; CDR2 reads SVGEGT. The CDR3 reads CASSYGGQGAEKLFF. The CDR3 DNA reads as TGTGCCAGCAGTTACGGTGGACAGGGTGCGGAGAAACTGTTTTTT.

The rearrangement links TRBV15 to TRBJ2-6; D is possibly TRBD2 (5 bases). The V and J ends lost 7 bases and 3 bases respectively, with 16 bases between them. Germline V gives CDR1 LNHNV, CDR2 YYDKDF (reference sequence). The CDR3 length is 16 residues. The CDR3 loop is CATTFYREVGANVLTF. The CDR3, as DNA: TGTGCCACCACCTTCTATCGGGAAGTTGGGGCCAACGTCCTGACTTTC.

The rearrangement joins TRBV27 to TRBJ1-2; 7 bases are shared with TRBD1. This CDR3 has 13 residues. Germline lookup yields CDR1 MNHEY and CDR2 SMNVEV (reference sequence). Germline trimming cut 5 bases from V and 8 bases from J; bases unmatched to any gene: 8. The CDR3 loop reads CASSEGTARGYTF. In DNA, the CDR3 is TGTGCCAGCAGTGAGGGGACAGCGCGCGGCTACACCTTC.

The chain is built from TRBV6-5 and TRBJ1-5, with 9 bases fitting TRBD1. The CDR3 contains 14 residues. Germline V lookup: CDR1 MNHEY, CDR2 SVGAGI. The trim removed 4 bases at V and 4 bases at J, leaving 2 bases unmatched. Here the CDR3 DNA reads TGTGCCAGCAGTTTACAGGGGGCGAATCAGCCCCAGCATTTT. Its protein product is CASSLQGANQPQHF.

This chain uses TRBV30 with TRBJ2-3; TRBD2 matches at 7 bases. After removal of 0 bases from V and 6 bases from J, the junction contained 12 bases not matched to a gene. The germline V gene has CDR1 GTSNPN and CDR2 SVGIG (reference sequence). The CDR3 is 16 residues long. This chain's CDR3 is CAWSVYGLGGEDTQYF. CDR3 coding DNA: TGTGCCTGGAGTGTATACGGGCTGGGGGGGGAGGATACGCAGTATTTT.

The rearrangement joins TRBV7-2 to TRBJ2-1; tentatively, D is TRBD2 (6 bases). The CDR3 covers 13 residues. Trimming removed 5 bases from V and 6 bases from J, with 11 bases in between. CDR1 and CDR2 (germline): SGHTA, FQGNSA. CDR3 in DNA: TGTGCCAGCAGCCCCGTGGGGGGCAATGAGCAGTTCTTC. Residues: CASSPVGGNEQFF.

The CDR3 reads CASSLSEQGAGELFF. CDR3 sequence (DNA): TGTGCCAGCAGTTTGAGCGAGCAGGGCGCCGGGGAGCTGTTTTTT. The chain carries TRBV11-2 and TRBJ2-2; tentative D call: TRBD1 (5 bases). Germline CDR1 and CDR2: SGHAT and FQNNGV. This CDR3 is built from 15 residues. The V gene lost 6 bases and the J gene lost 6 bases, with 17 bases spanning the gap.

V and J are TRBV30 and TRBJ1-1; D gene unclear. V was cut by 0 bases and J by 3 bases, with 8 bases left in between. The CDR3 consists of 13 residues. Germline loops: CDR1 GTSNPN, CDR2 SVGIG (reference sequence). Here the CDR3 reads CAWSVNLHTEAFF. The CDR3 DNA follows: TGTGCCTGGAGTGTAAACCTACACACTGAAGCTTTCTTT.

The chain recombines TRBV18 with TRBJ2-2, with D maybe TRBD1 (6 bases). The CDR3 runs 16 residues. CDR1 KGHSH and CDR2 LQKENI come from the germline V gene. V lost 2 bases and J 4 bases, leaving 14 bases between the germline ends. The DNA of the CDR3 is TGTGCCAGCTCACCATCGCCGGGACAAGGCACCGGGGAGCTGTTTTTT. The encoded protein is CASSPSPGQGTGELFF.

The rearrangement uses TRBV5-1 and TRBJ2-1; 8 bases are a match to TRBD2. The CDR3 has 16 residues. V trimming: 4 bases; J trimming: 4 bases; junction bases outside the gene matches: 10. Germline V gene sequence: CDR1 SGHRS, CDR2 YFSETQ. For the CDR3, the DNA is TGCGCCAGCAGCATTAGTCCCGGGACTAGTTACAATGAGCAGTTCTTC. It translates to CASSISPGTSYNEQFF.

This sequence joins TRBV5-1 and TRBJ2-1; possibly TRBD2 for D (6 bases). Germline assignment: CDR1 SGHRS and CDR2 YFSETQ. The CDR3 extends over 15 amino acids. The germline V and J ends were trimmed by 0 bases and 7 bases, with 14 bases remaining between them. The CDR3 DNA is TGCGCCAGCAGCTTGGCCCCGGGAGCGGCTAATGAGCAGTTCTTC. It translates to CASSLAPGAANEQFF.

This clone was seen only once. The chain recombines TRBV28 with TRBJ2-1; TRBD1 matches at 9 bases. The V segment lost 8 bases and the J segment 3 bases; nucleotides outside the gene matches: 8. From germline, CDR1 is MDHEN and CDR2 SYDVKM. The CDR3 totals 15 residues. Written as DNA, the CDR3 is TGTGCCAGCCGTTCCGGGACAGGGCACTACAATGAGCAGTTCTTC. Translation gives CASRSGTGHYNEQFF.

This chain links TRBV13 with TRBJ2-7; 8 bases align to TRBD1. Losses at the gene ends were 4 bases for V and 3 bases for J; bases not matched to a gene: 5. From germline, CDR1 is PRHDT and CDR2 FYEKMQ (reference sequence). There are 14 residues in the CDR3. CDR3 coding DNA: TGTGCCAGCAGCTCGGACAGGGTAAACTACGAGCAGTACTTC. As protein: CASSSDRVNYEQYF.

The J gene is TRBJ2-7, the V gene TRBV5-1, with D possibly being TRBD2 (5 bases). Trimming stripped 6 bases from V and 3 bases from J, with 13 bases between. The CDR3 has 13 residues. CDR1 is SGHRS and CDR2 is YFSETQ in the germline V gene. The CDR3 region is CASKTSTNYEQYF. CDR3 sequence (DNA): TGCGCCAGCAAAACTAGTACTAACTACGAGCAGTACTTC.

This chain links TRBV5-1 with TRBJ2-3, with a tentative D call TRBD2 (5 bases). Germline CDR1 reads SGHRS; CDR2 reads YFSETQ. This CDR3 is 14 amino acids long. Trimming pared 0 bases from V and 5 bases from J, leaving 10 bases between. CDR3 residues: CASSLAIGLDTQYF. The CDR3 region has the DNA TGCGCCAGCAGCTTGGCCATCGGACTAGATACGCAGTATTTT.

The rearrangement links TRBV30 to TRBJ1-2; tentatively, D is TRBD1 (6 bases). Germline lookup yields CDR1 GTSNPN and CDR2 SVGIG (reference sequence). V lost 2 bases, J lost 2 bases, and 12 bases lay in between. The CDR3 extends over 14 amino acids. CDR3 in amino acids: CAWSRGQSNYGYTF. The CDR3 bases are TGTGCCTGGAGTCGAGGACAGTCCAACTATGGCTACACCTTC.

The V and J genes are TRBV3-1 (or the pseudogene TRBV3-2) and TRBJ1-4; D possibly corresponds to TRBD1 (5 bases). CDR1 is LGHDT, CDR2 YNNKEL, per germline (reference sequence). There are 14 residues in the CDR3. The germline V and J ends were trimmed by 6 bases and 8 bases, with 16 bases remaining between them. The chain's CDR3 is CASRSGTWGEKLFF. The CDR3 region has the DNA TGTGCCAGCAGGTCCGGGACTTGGGGGGAAAAACTGTTTTTT.

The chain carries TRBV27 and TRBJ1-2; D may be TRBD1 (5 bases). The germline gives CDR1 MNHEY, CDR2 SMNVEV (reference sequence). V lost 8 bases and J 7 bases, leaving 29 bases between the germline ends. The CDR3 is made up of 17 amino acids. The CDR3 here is CASGNPNLDSTGRGYTF. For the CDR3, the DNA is TGTGCCAGCGGTAACCCGAACCTCGACAGTACAGGCCGTGGCTACACCTTC.